One and the same sample provided the 28 T cell receptor beta chains below, sequenced in a study of T cell repertoires in cytomegalovirus infection. Their recognized antigens are unknown. TCRdb reanalysed the reads using MiXCR and keeps one entry per CDR3 protein. Of around 570,000 distinct CDR3 sequences in the sample, over 35% are singletons; the top ten hold over 45%. The sequencing here drew on cultured PBMCs, taken from culture after CMV antigen stimulation. Receptors were obtained from a human donor in good health (CMV status not recorded). Some clones in this sample may be carry-over from other donors' samples.

This clonotype has more than one count but fewer than ten. The CDR3, as DNA: TGTGCCAGCAGCTTCGAGCTAGCGGGAGGGTTGGACGAGCAGTACTTC. Amino acids: CASSFELAGGLDEQYF. The rearrangement joins TRBV7-2 to TRBJ2-7; the match to TRBD2 covers 12 bases. Trimming at V came to 3 bases and at J to 5 bases, leaving 8 bases not matched to a gene. Germline V gives CDR1 SGHTA, CDR2 FQGNSA. The CDR3 runs 16 residues.

This clonotype has a handful of counts. The V gene is TRBV7-2, the J gene TRBJ2-1, with D perhaps matching TRBD2 (5 bases). The germline gives CDR1 SGHTA, CDR2 FQGNSA. V was clipped by 1 base and J by 7 bases, with 8 bases between them. The CDR3 sequence is 13 residues long. CDR3 in DNA: TGTGCCAGCAGCTTAGAAGCGGAGAATGAGCAGTTCTTC. Amino acid sequence: CASSLEAENEQFF.

This chain connects TRBV11-2 to TRBJ2-1; D perhaps matches TRBD1 (6 bases). The germline V and J ends were trimmed by 3 bases and 7 bases, with 22 bases remaining between them. Germline V gene sequence: CDR1 SGHAT, CDR2 FQNNGV. This CDR3 comprises 17 residues. CDR3 protein: CASSFFRDIGTWNEQFF. CDR3 bases: TGTGCCAGCAGCTTCTTCCGGGACATAGGGACATGGAATGAGCAGTTCTTC.

This clonotype was observed a few times. The gene calls are TRBV6-2 or TRBV6-3 and TRBJ2-1, with D unresolved. CDR1 is MNHEY and CDR2 is SVGEGT in the germline V gene. The V end lost 7 bases, the J end lost 3 bases, and 16 bases lay between the germline ends. This CDR3 region has 15 residues. The CDR3 is CASINPRANYNEQFF. In nucleotides, the CDR3 is TGTGCCAGCATCAACCCCCGGGCCAACTACAATGAGCAGTTCTTC.

This clonotype was seen more than once but under ten times. The V and J genes are TRBV20-1 and TRBJ1-5; D perhaps matches TRBD1 (5 bases). Germline V lookup: CDR1 DFQATT, CDR2 SNEGSKA (reference sequence). With 5 bases removed from V and 0 bases from J, the gap between germline ends came to 8 bases. The CDR3 is 13 residues long. CDR3: CSASTDSNQPQHF. CDR3 bases: TGCAGTGCTTCGACAGATAGCAATCAGCCCCAGCATTTT.

J is TRBJ1-1 and V is TRBV7-8, with TRBD1 matching over 7 bases. The V segment lost 5 bases and the J segment 6 bases; nucleotides outside the gene matches: 12. The CDR3 runs to 15 residues. Per the germline V gene, CDR1 is SGHVS and CDR2 is FQNEAQ. CDR3 DNA sequence: TGTGCCAGCAGCCCGCCACAGGGGCAAACTTCTGAAGCTTTCTTT. This codes for CASSPPQGQTSEAFF.

The gene calls are TRBV20-1 and TRBJ1-3; no clear D gene. This CDR3 has 14 residues. CDR1 is DFQATT, CDR2 SNEGSKA, per germline (reference sequence). Trimming left V 2 bases short and J 0 bases short, with 8 bases between. The CDR3 DNA reads as TGCAGTGCTAGAATAGGCACCTCTGGAAACACCATATATTTT. Translating gives CSARIGTSGNTIYF.

In this sample, this clonotype turned up a few times. The chain links TRBV5-1 to TRBJ2-5; D unresolved. The CDR3 runs to 14 residues. Between the trimmed V and J ends, which lost 2 bases and 2 bases, there was a span of 10 bases. CDR1 is SGHRS and CDR2 is YFSETQ in the germline V gene. The CDR3: CASSFSTSQETQYF. DNA for the CDR3: TGCGCCAGCAGCTTCTCCACATCTCAAGAGACCCAGTACTTC.

This chain joins TRBV12-3 or TRBV12-4 and TRBJ1-5; D not resolved. There are 13 residues in the CDR3. The germline V and J ends were trimmed by 5 bases and 4 bases, with 9 bases remaining between them. The CDR3 DNA sequence: TGTGCCAGCAGTCCCGTGGAAAATCAGCCCCAGCATTTT. Translation: CASSPVENQPQHF.

The V gene is TRBV4-2, the J gene TRBJ2-3; 10 bases align to TRBD2. The CDR3 sequence is 16 residues long. With V trimmed by 5 bases and J by 3 bases, 8 bases remained unmatched. Germline CDR1 is LGHNA and CDR2 is YNFKEQ. CDR3 in amino acids: CASSARLAGGTDTQYF. The CDR3 DNA reads as TGTGCCAGCAGCGCGAGATTAGCGGGGGGTACAGATACGCAGTATTTT.

This clonotype has just a few counts. V is TRBV12-3 or TRBV12-4 and J is TRBJ2-1; D is perhaps TRBD2 (6 bases). The CDR3 has 17 amino acids. V lost 5 bases to trimming and J lost 8 bases, with 25 bases between them. The CDR3 loop reads CASSRNLRDWGMDEQFF. The CDR3 DNA sequence: TGTGCCAGCAGTCGAAACCTCCGGGACTGGGGGATGGATGAGCAGTTCTTC.

The chain has TRBV2 and TRBJ1-2; TRBD1 matches 8 bases. Germline assignment: CDR1 SNHLY and CDR2 FYNNEI. The V segment lost 6 bases and the J segment 4 bases; nucleotides outside the gene matches: 7. The CDR3 covers 14 residues. The CDR3 nucleotides are TGTGCCAGCAGGCAACAGGGGGGAATCTATGGCTACACCTTC. This encodes CASRQQGGIYGYTF. Full variable domain (missing parts from reference TRBV2 and TRBJ1-2): EPEVTQTPSHQVTQMGQEVILRCVPISNHLYFYWYRQILGQKVEFLVSFYNNEISEKSEIFDDQFSVERPDGSNFTLKIRSTKLEDSAMYFCASRQQGGIYGYTFGSGTRLTVV.

The CDR3 protein is CASSFRVPGAPGGETQYF. CDR3 sequence (DNA): TGTGCCAGCAGCTTCCGAGTCCCTGGGGCCCCGGGGGGAGAGACCCAGTACTTC. The genes are TRBV7-8 and TRBJ2-5; 7 nucleotides agree with TRBD2. The CDR3 is 18 residues long. J was trimmed by 4 bases and V by 3 bases; bases with no gene match: 17. The V gene's germline CDR1 is SGHVS and CDR2 FQNEAQ. Supplemented by reference TRBV7-8 and TRBJ2-5, the full variable domain reads GAGVSQSPRYKVAKRGQDVALRCDPISGHVSLFWYQQALGQGPEFLTYFQNEAQLDKSGLPSDRFFAERPEGSVSTLKIQRTQQEDSAVYLCASSFRVPGAPGGETQYFGPGTRLLVL.

The chain carries TRBV5-1 and TRBJ2-5; 8 nucleotides agree with TRBD1. Germline V gene sequence: CDR1 SGHRS, CDR2 YFSETQ. The J segment lost 5 bases and the V segment lost 4 bases, leaving 7 bases of the junction unmatched. The CDR3 spans 14 residues. The CDR3 DNA reads as TGCGCCAGCAGCGCCGCGACAGGGGTGGAGACCCAGTACTTC. This codes for CASSAATGVETQYF.

This chain connects TRBV6-1 to TRBJ1-2; TRBD1 matches 9 bases. Germline V lookup: CDR1 MNHNS, CDR2 SASEGT. Trimming at V came to 2 bases and at J to 4 bases, leaving 11 bases not matched to a gene. There are 17 residues in the CDR3. CDR3 DNA sequence: TGTGCCAGCAGTGAATTATGGGACAGGGATATCGGCTATGGCTACACCTTC. Translation gives CASSELWDRDIGYGYTF.

The rearrangement uses TRBV19 and TRBJ1-5, with 7 bases fitting TRBD1. J gave up 3 bases and V 5 bases, and 7 bases lay outside the gene matches. The CDR3 consists of 15 residues. The germline V gene encodes CDR1 LNHDA and CDR2 SQIVND (reference sequence). For the CDR3, the DNA is TGTGCCAGTAGTGACGGACAGGTCATCAATCAGCCCCAGCATTTT. As protein: CASSDGQVINQPQHF.

This chain links TRBV7-9 with TRBJ1-2; maybe TRBD1 (6 bases). Per germline, CDR1 SEHNR and CDR2 FQNEAQ (reference sequence). The CDR3 totals 15 residues. The V end lost 4 bases, the J end lost 1 base, and 13 bases lay between the germline ends. The CDR3 is CASSSGHMNNYGYTF. CDR3 DNA sequence: TGTGCCAGCAGCTCGGGACACATGAATAACTATGGCTACACCTTC.

The chain uses TRBV7-2 and TRBJ2-1; D gene uncertain. The V end lost 1 base, the J end lost 9 bases, and 13 bases lay between the germline ends. Per the germline V gene, CDR1 is SGHTA and CDR2 is FQGNSA. CDR3 size: 14 residues. CDR3 in DNA: TGTGCCAGCAGCTTAGACCCCAGCCTCGGTGAGCAGTTCTTC. Its protein is CASSLDPSLGEQFF.

This clonotype has more than one count but fewer than ten. The chain carries TRBV14 and TRBJ1-4; D is possibly TRBD1 (5 bases). Trimming removed 4 bases at V and 0 bases at J, with 6 bases between. CDR1 and CDR2 (germline): SGHDN, FVKESK. The CDR3 contains 14 residues. The CDR3 DNA is TGTGCCAGCAGCCCAGGGACAACTAATGAAAAACTGTTTTTT. Residues: CASSPGTTNEKLFF.

Points on this clonotype: The DNA is omitted, as the CDR3 cannot be located on it reliably, and the CDR3 follows TCRdb's listing. This chain uses TRBV12-3 or TRBV12-4 with TRBJ2-7; whether TRBD1, the table's D call, matches the DNA was not checked. The CDR3 spans 18 residues, counting both ends. CDR3 loop: CASSFRARGLNPYYEQYF.

The chain is built from TRBV7-2 and TRBJ2-1, with D perhaps TRBD1 (6 bases). V dropped 5 bases and J dropped 8 bases, with 19 bases sitting between them. Germline lookup yields CDR1 SGHTA and CDR2 FQGNSA. The CDR3 contains 15 residues. CDR3 residues: CASSPDSNQGYEQFF. CDR3 in DNA: TGTGCCAGCAGCCCCGACTCAAACCAGGGGTATGAGCAGTTCTTC.

The rearrangement joins TRBV9 to TRBJ2-1, with D possibly matching TRBD2 (6 bases). CDR3 length: 14 amino acids. Trimming took off 0 bases at V and 6 bases at J, with 10 bases between the two ends. Germline CDR1 SGDLS, CDR2 YYNGEE. The CDR3 sequence: CASSVGGVSNEQFF. The CDR3 region has the DNA TGTGCCAGCAGCGTAGGGGGGGTGAGCAATGAGCAGTTCTTC. Full variable domain (outside the CDR3, taken from reference TRBV9 and TRBJ2-1): DSGVTQTPKHLITATGQRVTLRCSPRSGDLSVYWYQQSLDQGLQFLIQYYNGEERAKGNILERFSAQQFPDLHSELNLSSLELGDSALYFCASSVGGVSNEQFFGPGTRLTVL.

This clonotype was detected ten times or more. The CDR3, as DNA: TGTGCCAGCAGCTCCCGGACAGGGTCCCTCCAAGAGACCCAGTACTTC. Its translation is CASSSRTGSLQETQYF. This chain connects TRBV7-2 to TRBJ2-5; 8 positions match TRBD1. CDR1 is SGHTA, CDR2 FQGNSA, per germline. This CDR3 is 16 amino acids long. Trimming at V came to 4 bases and at J to 1 base, leaving 8 bases not matched to a gene.

V gene TRBV3-1 combines with J gene TRBJ2-7; D remains ambiguous. The CDR3 contains 13 residues. Trimming cost V 3 bases and J 2 bases, with 8 bases left between them. The V gene's germline CDR1 is LGHDT and CDR2 YNNKEL (reference sequence). The CDR3 DNA is TGTGCCAGCAGCCAGGAGCCCACCTACGAGCAGTACTTC. This encodes CASSQEPTYEQYF.

V is TRBV7-4 and J is TRBJ1-1, with no clear D. The CDR3 is 14 residues long. The germline CDR1 and CDR2 sequences are SGHVT and SQSDAQ. V lost 8 bases and J 1 base, leaving 14 bases between the germline ends. The CDR3 region has the DNA TGTGCCAGCGGCGCGGCACCGGGGAACACTGAAGCTTTCTTT. Residues: CASGAAPGNTEAFF.

V gene TRBV28 combines with J gene TRBJ1-3; D is unclear. Germline assignment: CDR1 MDHEN and CDR2 SYDVKM. The CDR3 is 15 residues long. Trimming removed 2 bases at V and 6 bases at J, with 14 bases between. The CDR3: CASSLVLSQANTIYF. DNA for the CDR3: TGTGCCAGCAGTTTAGTTTTGTCTCAAGCAAACACCATATATTTT.

V gene TRBV5-4 combines with J gene TRBJ2-1, with a weak D call TRBD1 (5 bases). Germline V gene data show CDR1 as SGHNT and CDR2 as YYREEE (reference sequence). CDR3 size: 17 residues. The V end lost 4 bases, the J end lost 0 bases, and 17 bases lay between the germline ends. CDR3 sequence (DNA): TGTGCCAGCAGCGGAGTGGGGCCCCGAAGCTCCTACAATGAGCAGTTCTTC. This gives the protein CASSGVGPRSSYNEQFF.

The CDR3 here is CASSDWGGGAETQYF. CDR3 DNA: TGTGCCAGCAGTGACTGGGGGGGGGGCGCAGAGACCCAGTACTTC. The chain joins TRBV25-1 to TRBJ2-5; tentatively, D is TRBD2 (7 bases). The CDR3 is made up of 15 amino acids. With 3 bases removed from V and 4 bases from J, the gap between germline ends came to 15 bases. The germline gives CDR1 MGHDK, CDR2 SYGVNS.